The 21 T cell receptor beta chains below come from one sample, sequenced in a study of cytomegalovirus exposure and HLA in healthy donors. 13 Jbeta primers and 60 Vbeta primers were used for the PCR. Libraries were prepared by immunoSEQ multiplex PCR; TCRdb keeps only in-frame clonotypes and omits some of them. The sample includes about 120,000 clones, about 80% of them seen just once. The specimen sequenced was PBMCs. The source of these receptors is a woman in her thirties or forties in good health and CMV-seropositive.

This clone was observed a few times. The chain joins TRBV7-9 to TRBJ2-1; 9 bases map to TRBD1. V gave up 6 bases and J gave up 6 bases; unmatched junction bases: 3. Looked up from germline, CDR1 is SEHNR and CDR2 is FQNEAQ (reference sequence). The length of the CDR3 is 13 residues. The CDR3, as DNA: TGTGCCAGCAGGGAGACAGGGGGCAATGAGCAGTTCTTC. Amino acids: CASRETGGNEQFF.

This clone was seen only once. V is TRBV7-2 and J is TRBJ1-6; D unclear. The CDR3 has 12 amino acids. Germline assignment: CDR1 SGHTA and CDR2 FQGNSA. Between the trimmed V and J ends, which lost 5 bases and 4 bases, there was a span of 3 bases. The CDR3 loop reads CASSQYNSPLHF. Written as DNA, the CDR3 is TGTGCCAGCAGCCAATATAATTCACCCCTCCACTTT.

CDR3 region: CASSQVTGGATGANVLTF. The CDR3 DNA reads TGTGCCAGCAGCCAAGTGACAGGTGGAGCTACTGGGGCCAACGTCCTGACTTTC. This chain connects TRBV4-2 to TRBJ2-6, with D perhaps TRBD1 (6 bases). The germline V gene encodes CDR1 LGHNA and CDR2 YNFKEQ. CDR3 length equals 18 residues. Trimming took off 1 base at V and 2 bases at J, with 15 bases between the two ends.

The chain carries TRBV5-6 and TRBJ2-1; 10 positions agree with TRBD2. The CDR3 runs 15 residues. Unmatched junction bases numbered 9, after V lost 4 bases and J lost 8 bases. CDR1 and CDR2 from the germline V gene are SGHDT and YYEEEE. CDR3 residues: CASSPGGLAYDEQFF. The CDR3 DNA follows: TGTGCCAGCAGCCCGGGGGGACTAGCGTACGATGAGCAGTTCTTC. The full variable domain, rest sourced from reference TRBV5-6 and TRBJ2-1, is DAGVTQSPTHLIKTRGQQVTLRCSPKSGHDTVSWYQQALGQGPQFIFQYYEEEERQRGNFPDRFSGHQFPNYSSELNVNALLLGDSALYLCASSPGGLAYDEQFFGPGTRLTVL.

This clone was seen a few times. This chain links TRBV4-1 with TRBJ2-7, with D possibly TRBD1 on 5 matching bases. CDR1 and CDR2 (germline): MGHRA, YSYEKL. This CDR3 has 13 residues. Trimming took 1 base from V and 6 from J, leaving 10 bases between them. The CDR3 region has the DNA TGCGCCAGCAGCCAAGTTATTCAGGGCGAGCAGTACTTC. It translates to CASSQVIQGEQYF.

The J gene is TRBJ1-1, the V gene TRBV27; TRBD1 agrees at 7 bases. The junction had 9 bases not matched to a gene; V was cut back by 7 bases and J by 1 base. Germline CDR1 MNHEY, CDR2 SMNVEV (reference sequence). The CDR3 has 15 amino acids. CDR3 sequence (DNA): TGTGCCAGCACCGATCCGGGACAGCCGAACACTGAAGCTTTCTTT. This translates into CASTDPGQPNTEAFF.

This chain joins TRBV7-6 and TRBJ2-5; 8 bases are a match to TRBD2. CDR3 length equals 14 residues. CDR1 SGHVS and CDR2 FNYEAQ come from the germline V gene. Germline trimming cut 5 bases from V and 3 bases from J; bases unmatched to any gene: 5. The CDR3 reads CASSPLSGKETQYF. CDR3 DNA: TGTGCCAGCAGCCCTCTTAGCGGGAAAGAGACCCAGTACTTC.

The chain has TRBV7-9 and TRBJ1-1; no clear D. The CDR3 contains 15 residues. Trimming shortened V by 4 bases and J by 0 bases, and 12 bases separated the two germline ends. Germline-derived CDR1 and CDR2 are SEHNR and FQNEAQ (reference sequence). DNA for the CDR3: TGTGCCAGCAGCTCCCGAGCAGCGATGAACACTGAAGCTTTCTTT. It is translated as CASSSRAAMNTEAFF. Full variable domain (rest looked up from reference TRBV7-9 and TRBJ1-1): DTGVSQNPRHKITKRGQNVTFRCDPISEHNRLYWYRQTLGQGPEFLTYFQNEAQLEKSRLLSDRFSAERPKGSFSTLEIQRTEQGDSAMYLCASSSRAAMNTEAFFGQGTRLTVV.

This rearrangement joins TRBV25-1 to TRBJ2-1; D is possibly TRBD2 (6 bases). V gave up 3 bases and J gave up 9 bases, with 15 bases separating them. Germline loops: CDR1 MGHDK, CDR2 SYGVNS. The CDR3 is 14 residues long. CDR3 nucleotides: TGTGCCAGCAGTGACCGACGGGAGTTGGGTGAGCAGTTCTTC. The encoded protein is CASSDRRELGEQFF.

There are a few counts of this clone. CDR3 residues: CASSQQGSDTEAFF. The CDR3, as DNA: TGTGCCAGCTCACAACAGGGTTCAGACACTGAAGCTTTCTTT. The rearrangement links TRBV18 to TRBJ1-1; D is possibly TRBD1 (6 bases). Per germline, CDR1 KGHSH and CDR2 LQKENI. Trimming removed 4 bases at V and 3 bases at J, with 12 bases between. The CDR3 has 14 amino acids.

V is TRBV5-4 and J is TRBJ2-5, with 7 nucleotides matching TRBD2. CDR1 SGHNT and CDR2 YYREEE come from the germline V gene (reference sequence). The CDR3 is made up of 17 amino acids. V was pared by 5 bases and J by 2 bases, with 15 bases of the junction left unmatched. CDR3 sequence (DNA): TGTGCCAGCAGTTTCCATGGGAGGGAGGGAGGTCAAGAGACCCAGTACTTC. Translation gives CASSFHGREGGQETQYF. Complete variable domain (other parts from reference TRBV5-4 and TRBJ2-5): ETGVTQSPTHLIKTRGQQVTLRCSSQSGHNTVSWYQQALGQGPQFIFQYYREEENGRGNFPPRFSGLQFPNYSSELNVNALELDDSALYLCASSFHGREGGQETQYFGPGTRLLVL.

The CDR3 coding sequence is TGTGCCAGCAGTGAAAATGAAGGGGCCGGAACGAAACTGTTTTTT. Its protein product is CASSENEGAGTKLFF. The J gene is TRBJ1-4, the V gene TRBV6-1; a possible D gene is TRBD1 (5 bases). CDR1 is MNHNS, CDR2 SASEGT, per germline. The CDR3 extends over 15 amino acids. V was pared by 2 bases and J by 11 bases, with 18 bases between.

V is TRBV5-1 and J is TRBJ2-7; TRBD1 matches 10 bases. V was pared by 4 bases and J by 7 bases, with 5 bases of the junction left unmatched. The CDR3 length is 13 residues. CDR1 is SGHRS and CDR2 is YFSETQ in the germline V gene. The CDR3 DNA reads as TGCGCCAGCAGCCCTGACAGGGGGCTTGAGCAGTACTTC. This sequence encodes CASSPDRGLEQYF. The full variable domain, rest sourced from reference TRBV5-1 and TRBJ2-7, is KAGVTQTPRYLIKTRGQQVTLSCSPISGHRSVSWYQQTPGQGLQFLFEYFSETQRNKGNFPGRFSGRQFSNSRSEMNVSTLELGDSALYLCASSPDRGLEQYFGPGTRLTVT.

The chain has TRBV7-9 and TRBJ1-2; TRBD1 matches at 8 bases. V was pared by 1 base and J by 4 bases, with 2 bases of the junction left unmatched. Germline assignment: CDR1 SEHNR and CDR2 FQNEAQ (reference sequence). The CDR3 contains 14 residues. CDR3 loop: CASSLGGQVYGYTF. CDR3 DNA: TGTGCCAGCAGCTTAGGGGGACAGGTCTATGGCTACACCTTC.

This chain links TRBV6-5 with TRBJ2-3, with a possible D match to TRBD1 (5 bases). CDR3 length equals 13 residues. In germline, CDR1 is MNHEY, CDR2 SVGAGI. The V gene lost 4 bases and the J gene lost 7 bases, with 12 bases spanning the gap. For the CDR3, the DNA is TGTGCCAGCAGTTCCCCAGGGTCATATACGCAGTATTTT. Amino acid sequence: CASSSPGSYTQYF.

The chain combines TRBV10-2 with TRBJ2-1; TRBD1 matches 8 bases. CDR1 and CDR2 (germline): WSHSY, SAAADI. With V trimmed by 6 bases and J by 9 bases, 7 bases remained unmatched. The CDR3 extends over 13 amino acids. CDR3 amino acids: CASRARGQGEQFF. The DNA of the CDR3 is TGCGCCAGCAGGGCCAGAGGACAGGGTGAGCAGTTCTTC.

The V call is TRBV2, the J call TRBJ2-3, with 14 bases identical to TRBD2. Trimming cost V 8 bases and J 1 base; bases outside gene matches: 2. Germline V gene lookup returns CDR1 SNHLY and CDR2 FYNNEI. This CDR3 has 15 residues. CDR3 coding DNA: TGTGCCAGCCCGACTAGCGGGGGGGGCACAGATACGCAGTATTTT. Translated: CASPTSGGGTDTQYF.

This rearrangement joins TRBV5-6 to TRBJ2-5; the match to TRBD2 covers 9 bases. The CDR3 covers 14 residues. The germline V gene encodes CDR1 SGHDT and CDR2 YYEEEE. V gave up 0 bases and J gave up 7 bases; unmatched junction bases: 4. The DNA for the CDR3 is TGTGCCAGCAGCTTGGAGCGACTAGCGGCGACCCAGTACTTC. This gives the protein CASSLERLAATQYF. Variable domain in full (rest from reference TRBV5-6 and TRBJ2-5): DAGVTQSPTHLIKTRGQQVTLRCSPKSGHDTVSWYQQALGQGPQFIFQYYEEEERQRGNFPDRFSGHQFPNYSSELNVNALLLGDSALYLCASSLERLAATQYFGPGTRLLVL.

This rearrangement joins TRBV5-1 to TRBJ1-1; tentatively, D is TRBD1 (6 bases). Germline lookup yields CDR1 SGHRS and CDR2 YFSETQ. The V end was cut by 4 bases, the J end by 0 bases, with 16 bases between. CDR3 length: 16 amino acids. The CDR3 here is CASSLGGRGVNTEAFF. DNA of the CDR3: TGCGCCAGCAGCCTCGGGGGGCGCGGGGTGAACACTGAAGCTTTCTTT.

There are a few counts of this clone. V is TRBV2 and J is TRBJ2-7, with 9 bases that match TRBD1. The germline V gene encodes CDR1 SNHLY and CDR2 FYNNEI. The CDR3 consists of 13 residues. The ends lost 4 bases at V and 6 bases at J; junction bases unmatched: 4. The CDR3, as DNA: TGTGCCAGCAGTGCCGGGACAGGGAGCGAGCAGTACTTC. Translated, it gives CASSAGTGSEQYF.

The V call is TRBV7-2, the J call TRBJ2-3; TRBD1 might be the D (6 bases). The V end lost 3 bases, the J end lost 6 bases, and 13 bases lay between the germline ends. The CDR3 runs to 14 residues. CDR1 and CDR2 (germline): SGHTA, FQGNSA. The CDR3 nucleotides are TGTGCCAGCAGCTTGGGGACATGGGGGGATACGCAGTATTTT. This sequence encodes CASSLGTWGDTQYF.